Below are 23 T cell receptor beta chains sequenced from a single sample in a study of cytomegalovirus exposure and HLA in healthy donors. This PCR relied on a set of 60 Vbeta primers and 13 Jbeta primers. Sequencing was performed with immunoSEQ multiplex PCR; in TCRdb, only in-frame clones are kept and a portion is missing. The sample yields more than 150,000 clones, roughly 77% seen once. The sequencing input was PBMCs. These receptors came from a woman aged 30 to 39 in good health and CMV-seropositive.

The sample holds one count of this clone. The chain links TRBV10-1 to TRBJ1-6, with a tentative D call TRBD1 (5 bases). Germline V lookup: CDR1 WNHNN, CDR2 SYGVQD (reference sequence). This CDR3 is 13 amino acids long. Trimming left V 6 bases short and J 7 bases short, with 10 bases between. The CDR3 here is CASRRTLNSPLHF. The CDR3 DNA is TGCGCCAGCAGGAGGACACTCAATTCACCCCTCCACTTT.

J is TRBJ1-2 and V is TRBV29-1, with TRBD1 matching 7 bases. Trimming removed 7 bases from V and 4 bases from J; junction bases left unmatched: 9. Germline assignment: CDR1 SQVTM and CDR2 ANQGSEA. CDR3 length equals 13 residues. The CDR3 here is CSGTGTETYGYTF. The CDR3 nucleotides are TGCAGCGGAACCGGGACAGAGACCTATGGCTACACCTTC. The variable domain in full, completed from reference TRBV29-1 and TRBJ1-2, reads SAVISQKPSRDICQRGTSLTIQCQVDSQVTMMFWYRQQPGQSLTLIATANQGSEATYESGFVIDKFPISRPNLTFSTLTVSNMSPEDSSIYLCSGTGTETYGYTFGSGTRLTVV.

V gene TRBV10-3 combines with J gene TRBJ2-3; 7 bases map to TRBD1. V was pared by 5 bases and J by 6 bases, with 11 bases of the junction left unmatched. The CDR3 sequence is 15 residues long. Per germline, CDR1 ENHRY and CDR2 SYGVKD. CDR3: CAISPGQTVSDTQYF. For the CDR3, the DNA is TGTGCCATCAGTCCGGGACAGACTGTGTCGGATACGCAGTATTTT.

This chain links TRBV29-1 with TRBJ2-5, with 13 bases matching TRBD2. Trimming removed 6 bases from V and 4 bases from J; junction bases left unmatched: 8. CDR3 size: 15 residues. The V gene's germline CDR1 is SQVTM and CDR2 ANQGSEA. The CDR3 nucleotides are TGCAGCGTGCTGACCGGGACTAGCGGGGTAGAGACCCAGTACTTC. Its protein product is CSVLTGTSGVETQYF.

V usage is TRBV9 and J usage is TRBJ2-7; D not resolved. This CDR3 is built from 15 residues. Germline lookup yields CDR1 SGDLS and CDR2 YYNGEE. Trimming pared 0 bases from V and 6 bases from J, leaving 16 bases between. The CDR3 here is CASSVGAGPVGEQYF. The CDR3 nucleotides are TGTGCCAGCAGCGTAGGGGCAGGTCCAGTGGGCGAGCAGTACTTC.

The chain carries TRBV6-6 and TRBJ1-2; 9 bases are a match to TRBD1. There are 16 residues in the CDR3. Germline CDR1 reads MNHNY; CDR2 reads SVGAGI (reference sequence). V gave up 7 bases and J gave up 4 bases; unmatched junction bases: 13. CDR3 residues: CASTPPGQGKGYGYTF. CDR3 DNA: TGTGCCAGCACTCCTCCGGGACAGGGTAAAGGCTATGGCTACACCTTC.

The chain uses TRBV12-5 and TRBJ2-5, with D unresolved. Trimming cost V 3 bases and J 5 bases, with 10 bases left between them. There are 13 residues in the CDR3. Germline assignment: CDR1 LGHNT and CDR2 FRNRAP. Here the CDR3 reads CASGFAGVETQYF. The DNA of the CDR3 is TGTGCTAGTGGTTTTGCAGGCGTGGAGACCCAGTACTTC.

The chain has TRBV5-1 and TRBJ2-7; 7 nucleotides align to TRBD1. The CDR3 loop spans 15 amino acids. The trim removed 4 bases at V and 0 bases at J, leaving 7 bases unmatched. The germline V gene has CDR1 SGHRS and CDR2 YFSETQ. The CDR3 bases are TGCGCCAGCAGCCTCGGGACAGCAAGCTCCTACGAGCAGTACTTC. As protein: CASSLGTASSYEQYF.

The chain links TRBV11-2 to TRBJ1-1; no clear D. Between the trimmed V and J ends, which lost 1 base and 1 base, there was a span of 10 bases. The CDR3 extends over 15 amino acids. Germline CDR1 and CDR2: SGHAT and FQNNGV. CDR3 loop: CASSLVQIANTEAFF. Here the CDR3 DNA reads TGTGCCAGCAGCTTAGTTCAGATTGCGAACACTGAAGCTTTCTTT.

The CDR3 nucleotides are TGTGCCAGCAGCCGAGCGGGGAGCTCCTACAATGAGCAGTTCTTC. Residues: CASSRAGSSYNEQFF. The chain is built from TRBV7-2 and TRBJ2-1; 7 bases map to TRBD2. This CDR3 has 15 amino acids. After removal of 5 bases from V and 0 bases from J, the junction contained 4 bases not matched to a gene. Germline-derived CDR1 and CDR2 are SGHTA and FQGNSA.

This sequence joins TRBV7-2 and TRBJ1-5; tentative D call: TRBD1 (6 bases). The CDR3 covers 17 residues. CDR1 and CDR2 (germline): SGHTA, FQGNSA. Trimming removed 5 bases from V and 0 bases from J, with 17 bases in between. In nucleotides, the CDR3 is TGTGCCAGCAGCCCTCACAGGGCCCCCCTTAGCAATCAGCCCCAGCATTTT. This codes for CASSPHRAPLSNQPQHF.

The DNA of the CDR3 is TGTGCCAGCAGTTTACGGCAGGGGGCTGGAAACACCATATATTTT. Translated: CASSLRQGAGNTIYF. The chain has TRBV28 and TRBJ1-3; 7 bases map to TRBD1. The CDR3 spans 15 residues. The V gene's germline CDR1 is MDHEN and CDR2 SYDVKM. V lost 2 bases, J lost 2 bases, and 3 bases stayed unmatched.

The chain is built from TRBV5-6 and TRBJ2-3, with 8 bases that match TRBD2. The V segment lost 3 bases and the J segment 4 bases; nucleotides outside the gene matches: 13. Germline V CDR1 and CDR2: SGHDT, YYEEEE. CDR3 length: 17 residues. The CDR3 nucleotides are TGTGCCAGCAGCTCCCTGGGACTAGTCCCCGGGGCAGATACGCAGTATTTT. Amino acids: CASSSLGLVPGADTQYF.

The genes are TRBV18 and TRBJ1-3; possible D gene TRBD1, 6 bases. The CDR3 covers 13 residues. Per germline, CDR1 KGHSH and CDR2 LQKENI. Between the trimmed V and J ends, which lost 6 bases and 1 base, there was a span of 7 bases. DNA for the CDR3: TGTGCCAGCTCCAGGGGTTCTGGAAACACCATATATTTT. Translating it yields CASSRGSGNTIYF.

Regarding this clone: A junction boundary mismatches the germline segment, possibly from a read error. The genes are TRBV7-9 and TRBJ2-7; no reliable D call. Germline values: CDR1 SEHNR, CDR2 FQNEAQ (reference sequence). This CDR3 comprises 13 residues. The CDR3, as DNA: TGTTCCAGCAGTTCTCTATCATACTACGAGCAGTACTTC. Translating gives CSSSSLSYYEQYF. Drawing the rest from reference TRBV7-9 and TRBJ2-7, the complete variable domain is DTGVSQNPRHKITKRGQNVTFRCDPISEHNRLYWYRQTLGQGPEFLTYFQNEAQLEKSRLLSDRFSAERPKGSFSTLEIQRTEQGDSAMYLCSSSSLSYYEQYFGPGTRLTVT.

The DNA for the CDR3 is TGTGCCAGCAGCGTAGGGTGGACTAGCGGTGCCGGGGAGCAGTACTTC. This sequence encodes CASSVGWTSGAGEQYF. The V and J genes are TRBV9 and TRBJ2-7; 10 bases fit TRBD2. In germline, CDR1 is SGDLS, CDR2 YYNGEE. V trimming: 0 bases; J trimming: 7 bases; junction bases outside the gene matches: 10. The CDR3 sequence is 16 residues long. The complete variable domain, with remaining parts taken from reference TRBV9 and TRBJ2-7, reads DSGVTQTPKHLITATGQRVTLRCSPRSGDLSVYWYQQSLDQGLQFLIQYYNGEERAKGNILERFSAQQFPDLHSELNLSSLELGDSALYFCASSVGWTSGAGEQYFGPGTRLTVT.

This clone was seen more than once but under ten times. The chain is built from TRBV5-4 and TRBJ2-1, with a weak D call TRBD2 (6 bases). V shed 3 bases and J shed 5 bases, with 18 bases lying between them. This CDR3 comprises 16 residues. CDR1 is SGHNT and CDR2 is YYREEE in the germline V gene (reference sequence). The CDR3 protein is CASSSSQTGLHNEQFF. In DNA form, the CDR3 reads TGTGCCAGCAGCTCCTCACAAACCGGACTACACAATGAGCAGTTCTTC.

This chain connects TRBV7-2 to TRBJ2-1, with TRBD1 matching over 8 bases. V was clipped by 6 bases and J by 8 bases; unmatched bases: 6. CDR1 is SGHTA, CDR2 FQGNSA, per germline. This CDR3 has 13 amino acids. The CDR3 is CASSSQGDHEQFF. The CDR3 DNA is TGTGCCAGCAGTTCACAGGGGGATCATGAGCAGTTCTTC.

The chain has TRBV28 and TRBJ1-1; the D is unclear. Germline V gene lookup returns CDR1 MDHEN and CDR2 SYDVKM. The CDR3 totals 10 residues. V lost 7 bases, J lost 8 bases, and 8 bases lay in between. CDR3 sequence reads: CASKQIEAFF. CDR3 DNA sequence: TGTGCCAGCAAACAGATCGAAGCTTTCTTT.

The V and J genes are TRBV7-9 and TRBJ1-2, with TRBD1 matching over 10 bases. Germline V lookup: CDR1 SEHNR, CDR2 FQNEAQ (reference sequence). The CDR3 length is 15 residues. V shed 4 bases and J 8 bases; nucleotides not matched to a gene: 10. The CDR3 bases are TGTGCCAGCAGCTCGATTACCGGGACAGGGGACGGCTACACCTTC. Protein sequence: CASSSITGTGDGYTF.

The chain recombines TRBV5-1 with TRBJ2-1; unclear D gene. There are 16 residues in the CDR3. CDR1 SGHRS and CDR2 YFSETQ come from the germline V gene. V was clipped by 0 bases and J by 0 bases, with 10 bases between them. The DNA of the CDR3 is TGCGCCAGCAGCTTGGCGATGACACGCTCCTACAATGAGCAGTTCTTC. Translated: CASSLAMTRSYNEQFF.

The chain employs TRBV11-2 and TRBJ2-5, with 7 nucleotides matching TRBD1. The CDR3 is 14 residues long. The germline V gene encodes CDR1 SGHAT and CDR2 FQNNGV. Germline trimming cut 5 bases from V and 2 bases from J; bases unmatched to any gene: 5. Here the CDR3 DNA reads TGTGCCAGCAGCCCCCGGACAGGACAAGAGACCCAGTACTTC. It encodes CASSPRTGQETQYF.

The CDR3 loop reads CAFRQGGSPLHF. The DNA for the CDR3 is TGTGCCTTTAGACAGGGTGGTTCACCCCTCCACTTT. The chain is built from TRBV30 and TRBJ1-6; 7 bases line up with TRBD1. CDR3 length equals 12 residues. V lost 7 bases and J lost 9; bases outside the gene matches: 6. Germline lookup yields CDR1 GTSNPN and CDR2 SVGIG (reference sequence).